This T cell receptor beta chain was recovered during a study of blood T cell repertoires in COVID-19. Study overall: The study drew acute and convalescent COVID-19 samples from the United States, Italy and Spain. PBMCs, B-cell-depleted T cells, or T cells provided the cDNA or gDNA that made up the material.

Per the study methods: Amplification from reference gene primers served as the basis for estimated nucleated cell counts. The assay was immunoSEQ multiplex PCR, and TCRdb's table has in-frame clones only and misses some. The V and J calls and clone size were taken over from that table, and D and trimming were inferred from the DNA. The table shows over 140,000 clones, with 77% occurring only once. This CDR3 region has 13 residues. Trimming shortened V by 4 bases and J by 4 bases, and 11 bases separated the two germline ends. CDR1 is SGHVS, CDR2 FNYEAQ, per germline. Material for sequencing was peripheral blood. This rearrangement joins TRBV7-6 to TRBJ2-7, with D maybe TRBD1 (6 bases). This receptor was identified in a woman in her 50s with active or convalescent COVID-19. CDR3 sequence reads: CASSSGHFYEQYF. CDR3 in DNA: TGTGCCAGCAGCTCGGGACACTTTTACGAGCAGTACTTC.